The 32 T cell receptor beta chains listed next were all sequenced from one sample in a study of graft-versus-host responses after intestinal transplantation. The protocol was immunoSEQ multiplex PCR, while the TCRdb copy is restricted to in-frame clones and leaves out a portion. The profile covers about 97,000 clones, with 90% appearing a single time and around 16% taken by the ten largest. This specimen was PBMCs, taken 450 to 460 days after intestinal transplant. The receptors stem from a human patient who received an intestinal transplant, so some T cells may come from the graft donor.

V gene TRBV7-8 combines with J gene TRBJ1-4, with D maybe TRBD1 (6 bases). This CDR3 is built from 15 residues. V dropped 3 bases and J dropped 3 bases, with 11 bases sitting between them. The germline V gene encodes CDR1 SGHVS and CDR2 FQNEAQ. This CDR3 reads CASSFGQTPNEKLFF. The CDR3 nucleotides are TGTGCCAGCAGCTTTGGACAGACTCCTAATGAAAAACTGTTTTTT.

The chain recombines TRBV2 with TRBJ1-5; D is undetermined. CDR1 and CDR2 from the germline V gene are SNHLY and FYNNEI. Trimming removed 4 bases at V and 3 bases at J, with 4 bases between. The CDR3 is 12 residues long. The CDR3 DNA follows: TGTGCCAGCAGTGGGACCAATCAGCCCCAGCATTTT. This translates into CASSGTNQPQHF.

In DNA form, the CDR3 reads TGTGCCAGCAGTCCCCCGGGGGGGAAGCCCCAGCATTTT. It is translated as CASSPPGGKPQHF. This rearrangement joins TRBV6-5 to TRBJ1-5; a weak D match, TRBD1 (5 bases). The CDR3 loop spans 13 amino acids. Germline loops: CDR1 MNHEY, CDR2 SVGAGI. Between the trimmed V and J ends, which lost 5 bases and 8 bases, there was a span of 13 bases.

The chain carries TRBV7-9 and TRBJ1-1, with D possibly TRBD1 on 5 matching bases. The CDR3 is 13 amino acids. Germline V gene sequence: CDR1 SEHNR, CDR2 FQNEAQ (reference sequence). V lost 4 bases and J lost 6, with 12 bases in between. The CDR3 loop reads CASSSRQGAEAFF. CDR3 bases: TGTGCCAGCAGCTCCAGGCAGGGAGCTGAAGCTTTCTTT.

The rearrangement uses TRBV5-1 and TRBJ2-1; 9 nucleotides line up with TRBD2. The CDR3 sequence is 14 residues long. Unmatched junction bases numbered 7, after V lost 3 bases and J lost 9 bases. Germline CDR1 SGHRS, CDR2 YFSETQ. CDR3 DNA: TGCGCCAGCAGCTGGGTCTTAGCGGGGGTTGAGCAGTTCTTC. Its translation is CASSWVLAGVEQFF.

The chain employs TRBV6-4 and TRBJ1-2; D might be TRBD1 (5 bases). From germline, CDR1 is MRHNA and CDR2 SNTAGT. Trimming stripped 0 bases from V and 2 bases from J, with 22 bases between. This CDR3 has 19 amino acids. DNA for the CDR3: TGTGCCAGCAGTGACTCGAGGTCGGCTGGGGCTGGTGGGAACTATGGCTACACCTTC. This translates into CASSDSRSAGAGGNYGYTF.

This clone was counted a single time. Other DNA variants within this sample encode the same CDR3. The gene calls are TRBV9 and TRBJ1-1, with D perhaps matching TRBD1 (6 bases). The ends were cut back, 3 bases at V and 1 base at J, with 10 bases in the middle. The germline V gene encodes CDR1 SGDLS and CDR2 YYNGEE. CDR3 size: 14 residues. This CDR3 is CASSAQGQNTEAFF. CDR3 nucleotides: TGTGCCAGCAGCGCACAGGGTCAGAACACTGAAGCTTTCTTT.

This clone was counted a few times. This chain connects TRBV6-4 to TRBJ2-3, with 7 bases identical to TRBD2. The V segment lost 3 bases and the J segment 1 base; nucleotides outside the gene matches: 1. CDR3 length: 14 amino acids. CDR1 is MRHNA and CDR2 is SNTAGT in the germline V gene. The CDR3 DNA reads TGTGCCAGCAGTGATGCGGGGGGCACAGATACGCAGTATTTT. This sequence encodes CASSDAGGTDTQYF.

The chain uses TRBV2 and TRBJ2-1; TRBD2 matches at 8 bases. The CDR3 sequence is 21 residues long. The V gene's germline CDR1 is SNHLY and CDR2 FYNNEI. V was pared by 2 bases and J by 6 bases, with 24 bases of the junction left unmatched. The CDR3 sequence: CASSELLPLAGLVGYSNEQFF. The CDR3 DNA follows: TGTGCCAGCAGTGAACTCTTGCCCTTAGCGGGGTTAGTCGGCTACTCCAATGAGCAGTTCTTC.

As for this clone: Other DNA sequences in this specimen translate into the identical CDR3. This rearrangement joins TRBV10-3 to TRBJ1-6; D is uncertain. Germline loops: CDR1 ENHRY, CDR2 SYGVKD. V gave up 8 bases and J gave up 9 bases, with 17 bases separating them. CDR3 size: 14 residues. The CDR3 is CAIRVETAGSPLHF. In DNA, the CDR3 is TGTGCCATCCGGGTGGAGACGGCCGGTTCACCCCTCCACTTT.

V and J are TRBV5-1 and TRBJ2-3; perhaps D is TRBD1 or TRBD2 (5 bases each). The CDR3 has 16 residues. CDR1 SGHRS and CDR2 YFSETQ come from the germline V gene. V was cut by 1 base and J by 1 base, with 13 bases left in between. CDR3 nucleotides: TGCGCCAGCAGCTTGTCCAATCGGGGCGGCACAGATACGCAGTATTTT. It is translated as CASSLSNRGGTDTQYF.

The chain carries TRBV18 and TRBJ1-4; D is ambiguous. Deletions cut 6 bases from V and 0 bases from J, with 5 bases between. Germline V CDR1 and CDR2: KGHSH, LQKENI. The CDR3 is 13 amino acids. The CDR3 loop is CASSGPTNEKLFF. The CDR3 DNA follows: TGTGCCAGCTCCGGACCAACTAATGAAAAACTGTTTTTT.

With respect to this clone: The sample has other DNA sequences that encode this CDR3 too. The chain has TRBV27 and TRBJ1-1; D ambiguous. The CDR3 extends over 14 amino acids. Germline lookup yields CDR1 MNHEY and CDR2 SMNVEV (reference sequence). V lost 6 bases, J lost 5 bases, and 16 bases lay in between. The CDR3 spells CASSPLDRETEAFF. In DNA, the CDR3 is TGTGCCAGCAGCCCCCTTGATAGGGAAACTGAAGCTTTCTTT.

The chain is built from TRBV25-1 and TRBJ1-1, with a possible D match to TRBD1 (6 bases). The germline V and J ends were trimmed by 3 bases and 5 bases, with 16 bases remaining between them. The length of the CDR3 is 15 residues. Germline CDR1 and CDR2: MGHDK and SYGVNS. CDR3 amino acids: CASSDLGRGGTEAFF. Written as DNA, the CDR3 is TGTGCCAGCAGTGATCTGGGCAGGGGCGGGACTGAAGCTTTCTTT.

The V call is TRBV5-1, the J call TRBJ2-2; tentative D call: TRBD1 (5 bases). The CDR3 has 15 residues. Germline CDR1 and CDR2: SGHRS and YFSETQ. V was pared by 4 bases and J by 5 bases, with 15 bases between. This CDR3 reads CASSLPPGNTGELFF. CDR3 nucleotide sequence: TGCGCCAGCAGCCTCCCCCCAGGGAATACCGGGGAGCTGTTTTTT.

The chain has TRBV19 and TRBJ2-3, with D unresolved. The CDR3 covers 14 residues. Germline CDR1 LNHDA, CDR2 SQIVND (reference sequence). The V gene lost 1 base and the J gene lost 1 base, with 6 bases spanning the gap. CDR3 protein: CASSIGTGTDTQYF. CDR3 DNA sequence: TGTGCCAGTAGTATAGGTACTGGCACAGATACGCAGTATTTT.

A note on this clone: The same CDR3 arises from other DNA sequences in this sample as well. The chain has TRBV29-1 and TRBJ1-3; D might be TRBD1 (5 bases). This CDR3 contains 12 residues. V dropped 4 bases and J dropped 3 bases, with 7 bases sitting between them. Germline-derived CDR1 and CDR2 are SQVTM and ANQGSEA. The CDR3 is CSVVGDGNTIYF. CDR3 DNA: TGCAGCGTTGTGGGGGATGGAAACACCATATATTTT.

This clone was counted only a few times. The CDR3 here is CASSPTGPEKLFF. The DNA of the CDR3 is TGTGCCAGCAGCCCCACGGGGCCCGAAAAACTGTTTTTT. The genes are TRBV7-9 and TRBJ1-4; maybe TRBD1 (5 bases). Germline V gene lookup returns CDR1 SEHNR and CDR2 FQNEAQ (reference sequence). This CDR3 region has 13 residues. V was clipped by 5 bases and J by 8 bases, with 12 bases between them.

This clone has only one observation. In nucleotides, the CDR3 is TGTGCCAGCAGCTTGGGGCTAGCGGCAAGCTACGAGCAGTACTTC. Protein product: CASSLGLAASYEQYF. The V call is TRBV5-4, the J call TRBJ2-7; 7 nucleotides align to TRBD2. The germline V gene has CDR1 SGHNT and CDR2 YYREEE (reference sequence). V lost 0 bases, J lost 3 bases, and 6 bases stayed unmatched. The CDR3 has 15 residues.

In DNA, the CDR3 is TGTGCCAGCAGCCGAAGTGGTGAAGCTTTCTTT. Encoded protein: CASSRSGEAFF. The chain combines TRBV7-8 with TRBJ1-1; D is unresolved. Trimming cost V 5 bases and J 7 bases, with 8 bases left between them. In germline, CDR1 is SGHVS, CDR2 FQNEAQ. The CDR3 is made up of 11 amino acids.

The chain has TRBV4-1 and TRBJ1-1, with TRBD1 as a possible D gene (5 bases). V was shortened by 4 bases and J by 0 bases, with 18 bases between the two germline ends. The length of the CDR3 is 17 residues. Germline lookup yields CDR1 MGHRA and CDR2 YSYEKL. CDR3 in amino acids: CASSPGPGVKMNTEAFF. In DNA, the CDR3 is TGCGCCAGCAGCCCAGGGCCGGGGGTTAAGATGAACACTGAAGCTTTCTTT.

This chain joins TRBV10-3 and TRBJ1-5; D might be TRBD1 (5 bases). The V and J ends lost 4 bases and 0 bases respectively, with 13 bases between them. The CDR3 runs 16 residues. Germline assignment: CDR1 ENHRY and CDR2 SYGVKD. The CDR3 region is CAISGGTPSSNQPQHF. The CDR3, as DNA: TGTGCCATCAGTGGTGGGACTCCCTCTAGCAATCAGCCCCAGCATTTT.

This rearrangement joins TRBV6-1 to TRBJ1-1; 7 bases line up with TRBD1. This CDR3 spans 15 amino acids. V dropped 1 base and J dropped 6; count of bases not matched to a gene: 8. CDR1 and CDR2 (germline): MNHNS, SASEGT. The CDR3 here is CASSEGPGGRSEAFF. The CDR3 DNA reads TGTGCCAGCAGTGAAGGTCCAGGGGGAAGGTCTGAAGCTTTCTTT.

The rearrangement uses TRBV7-3 and TRBJ2-1; 8 positions agree with TRBD1. The CDR3 is 16 amino acids. Germline V gene lookup returns CDR1 SGHTA and CDR2 FQGTGA. J was trimmed by 2 bases and V by 0 bases; bases with no gene match: 3. CDR3 in amino acids: CASSLTAGGAYNEQFF. The CDR3 region has the DNA TGTGCCAGCAGCTTAACGGCAGGGGGCGCCTACAATGAGCAGTTCTTC.

The chain joins TRBV18 to TRBJ1-1; D call uncertain. This CDR3 spans 14 amino acids. Germline V gene data show CDR1 as KGHSH and CDR2 as LQKENI. V was cut by 2 bases and J by 6 bases, with 13 bases left in between. CDR3 coding DNA: TGTGCCAGCTCACCAACCTATCGGGAGGCTGAAGCTTTCTTT. It encodes CASSPTYREAEAFF.

V is TRBV6-5 and J is TRBJ2-7, with TRBD1 matching 7 bases. Germline CDR1 reads MNHEY; CDR2 reads SVGAGI. This CDR3 comprises 14 residues. Trimming removed 4 bases from V and 3 bases from J; junction bases left unmatched: 6. CDR3 residues: CASSLAGGLYEQYF. CDR3 nucleotides: TGTGCCAGCAGTTTGGCAGGGGGTCTCTACGAGCAGTACTTC.

The V call is TRBV6-5, the J call TRBJ1-5, with D unresolved. From germline, CDR1 is MNHEY and CDR2 SVGAGI. Trimming removed 8 bases at V and 5 bases at J, with 13 bases between. This CDR3 is 13 amino acids long. The chain's CDR3 is CASSRVEDQPQHF. CDR3 sequence (DNA): TGTGCCAGCTCAAGGGTGGAGGATCAGCCCCAGCATTTT.

The genes are TRBV7-9 and TRBJ2-3; possibly TRBD2 for D (6 bases). V was trimmed by 2 bases and J by 4 bases, leaving 13 bases between them. This CDR3 contains 15 residues. CDR1 is SEHNR, CDR2 FQNEAQ, per germline (reference sequence). The CDR3 DNA sequence: TGTGCCAGCAGCTTACCGGCGGGGCTCTCAGATACGCAGTATTTT. Protein: CASSLPAGLSDTQYF. The full variable domain, completed using reference TRBV7-9 and TRBJ2-3, is DTGVSQNPRHKITKRGQNVTFRCDPISEHNRLYWYRQTLGQGPEFLTYFQNEAQLEKSRLLSDRFSAERPKGSFSTLEIQRTEQGDSAMYLCASSLPAGLSDTQYFGPGTRLTVL.

The chain recombines TRBV2 with TRBJ2-5; maybe TRBD2 (6 bases). Deletions cut 8 bases from V and 0 bases from J, with 19 bases between. The CDR3 extends over 16 amino acids. Germline-derived CDR1 and CDR2 are SNHLY and FYNNEI. CDR3 sequence (DNA): TGTGCCAGCCGTTCCAGACTAGGGATGAACCAAGAGACCCAGTACTTC. This translates into CASRSRLGMNQETQYF.

This clone turned up a few times. The chain recombines TRBV6-4 with TRBJ2-3, with TRBD1 matching 10 bases. V lost 2 bases and J lost 4; bases outside the gene matches: 0. There are 14 residues in the CDR3. CDR1 and CDR2 from the germline V gene are MRHNA and SNTAGT. CDR3 in DNA: TGTGCCAGCAGTGACGGGACAGGGGCAGATACGCAGTATTTT. It yields the protein CASSDGTGADTQYF.

The chain recombines TRBV5-1 with TRBJ2-7; a possible D gene is TRBD2 (5 bases). Germline V CDR1 and CDR2: SGHRS, YFSETQ. The CDR3 loop spans 15 amino acids. Trimming cost V 4 bases and J 0 bases, with 14 bases left between them. The CDR3: CASSPQSGPSYEQYF. Here the CDR3 DNA reads TGCGCCAGCAGCCCCCAGAGCGGACCCTCCTACGAGCAGTACTTC.

J is TRBJ1-1 and V is TRBV5-1, with D possibly being TRBD1 (5 bases). CDR3 length: 14 amino acids. Germline CDR1 SGHRS, CDR2 YFSETQ. V was shortened by 0 bases and J by 5 bases, with 11 bases between the two germline ends. CDR3 sequence reads: CASSLVGAGTEAFF. In DNA form, the CDR3 reads TGCGCCAGCAGCTTGGTAGGGGCAGGGACTGAAGCTTTCTTT.